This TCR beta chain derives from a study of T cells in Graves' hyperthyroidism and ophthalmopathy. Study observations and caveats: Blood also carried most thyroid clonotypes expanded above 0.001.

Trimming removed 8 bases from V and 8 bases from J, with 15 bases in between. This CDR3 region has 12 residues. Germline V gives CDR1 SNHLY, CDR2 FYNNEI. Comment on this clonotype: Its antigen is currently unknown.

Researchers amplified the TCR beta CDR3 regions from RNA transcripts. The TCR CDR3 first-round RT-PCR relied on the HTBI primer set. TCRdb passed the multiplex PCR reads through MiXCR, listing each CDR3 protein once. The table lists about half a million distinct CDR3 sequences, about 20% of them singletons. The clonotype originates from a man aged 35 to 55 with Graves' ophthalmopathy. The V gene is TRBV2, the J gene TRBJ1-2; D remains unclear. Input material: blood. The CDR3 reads CASSGRGPGYTF. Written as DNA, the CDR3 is TGTGCCAGCTCGGGCCGGGGTCCAGGCTACACCTTC.